Listed below are T cell receptor beta chains from one sample, sequenced in a study of Graves' ophthalmopathy and Graves' hyperthyroidism. TCRdb reanalysed the multiplex PCR reads using MiXCR and keeps one entry per CDR3 protein. Among 560,000 or so distinct CDR3 sequences, under 45% were seen once, and the ten largest hold around 4%. Sequenced sample: peripheral blood or thyroid tissue (not recorded which). Receptor source: an adult man with Graves' hyperthyroidism. Both conserved end residues are part of each CDR3.

j_call,v_call,cdr3_aa
TRBJ1-6,TRBV4-1,CASSQVPGQTNSPLHF
TRBJ2-2,TRBV9,CASSVWGAPNTGELFF
TRBJ1-5,TRBV25-1,CASSETGGGQPQHF
TRBJ2-7,TRBV6-1,CASRDREVYEQYF
TRBJ1-2,TRBV29-1,CSVGETYGYTF
TRBJ1-2,TRBV10-2,CASSGDIRGSYGYTF
TRBJ1-5,TRBV2,CASRPSDVANQPQHF
TRBJ2-7,TRBV20-1,CSARALTPWYEQYF
TRBJ2-1,TRBV7-9,CASSSTSGGLSSYNEQFF
TRBJ1-4,TRBV2,CASSDLAGRGEKLFF
TRBJ1-5,TRBV19,CASSAGQGPRNQPQHF
TRBJ2-7,TRBV2,CASSRNVGAQEQYF
TRBJ2-3,TRBV5-1,CASSLSPGLLTDTQYF
TRBJ2-3,TRBV24-1,CATSDSTSPRGTDTQYF
NA,TRBV7-2,CASSFGGTVNNEQFF
TRBJ2-5,TRBV24-1,CATSDSTELVETQYF
TRBJ2-2,TRBV24-1,CATSGSDTGELFF
TRBJ1-1,TRBV7-9,CASSWGAGTHEAFF
TRBJ1-2,TRBV20-1,CSAPGTGSGDGYTF
TRBJ1-1,TRBV29-1,CSVRDRGPGAEAFF
TRBJ1-3,TRBV2,CASSSRINSGNTVYF
TRBJ2-5,TRBV2,CASVGIGANQWETQYF
TRBJ2-5,TRBV24-1,CATSDGLAGVKTQYF
TRBJ2-5,TRBV5-8,CASSMGGELETQYF
TRBJ2-3,TRBV12-3/TRBV12-4,CASSFLPREGFTDTQYF
TRBJ1-5,TRBV19,CAWSTVGNQPQHF
TRBJ2-5,TRBV5-6,CASSGRPAAIQETQYF
TRBJ2-6,TRBV29-1,CSVGEWEVSGANVLTF
TRBJ2-7,TRBV10-2,CASSSGITYEQYF
TRBJ2-7,TRBV29-1,CSGGQATFEQYF